This T cell receptor (beta chain) was observed in a study of Graves' ophthalmopathy and Graves' hyperthyroidism. The study's findings and limits: Sensitivity reached 87.88% and specificity 81.08% for a 13-signature model separating ophthalmopathy from stable hyperthyroidism.

In the case of this clonotype: What it binds is unknown.

V dropped 0 bases and J dropped 5 bases, with 11 bases sitting between them. Germline-derived CDR1 and CDR2 are SGDLS and YYNGEE. CDR3 length equals 14 residues. Investigators amplified TCR beta CDR3 regions from RNA transcripts. The library came from an HTBI-primed first-round RT-PCR and a second-round multiplex PCR. In TCRdb, the multiplex PCR reads were re-called with MiXCR into one record per CDR3 protein. Counted here are roughly 500,000 distinct CDR3 sequences, around 15% occurring once; the ten biggest clones make up over 8%. This chain joins TRBV9 and TRBJ2-5; no reliable D call. Sequencing was performed on blood. This sequence originates from a woman between 25 and 40 years old with Graves' ophthalmopathy. CDR3 DNA sequence: TGTGCCAGCAGCGTAGCTGGCAGATGGGAGACCCAGTACTTC. Amino acid sequence: CASSVAGRWETQYF.